This T cell receptor (beta chain) was identified during a study of T cell changes during pregnancy in multiple sclerosis. This clone was counted a single time. With 1 base removed from V and 6 bases from J, the gap between germline ends came to 7 bases. The germline CDR1 and CDR2 sequences are SEHNR and FQNEAQ (reference sequence). CDR3 length equals 12 residues. The assay was immunoSEQ multiplex PCR, and TCRdb's table has in-frame clones only and misses some. The data contain roughly 80,000 clones, 93% of them singletons. The specimen comprised peripheral blood, sampled in the second trimester of pregnancy. The chain has TRBV7-9 and TRBJ2-7, with no clear D. The receptor was derived from a female donor with multiple sclerosis, enrolled in a pregnancy study. CDR3 region: CASSLGVSEQYF. As DNA, the CDR3 is TGTGCCAGCAGCTTAGGAGTTAGCGAGCAGTACTTC. Combining the CDR3 with reference TRBV7-9 and TRBJ2-7 gives the whole variable domain DTGVSQNPRHKITKRGQNVTFRCDPISEHNRLYWYRQTLGQGPEFLTYFQNEAQLEKSRLLSDRFSAERPKGSFSTLEIQRTEQGDSAMYLCASSLGVSEQYFGPGTRLTVT.